The 25 T cell receptor beta chains listed next were all sequenced from one sample in a study of cytomegalovirus exposure and HLA in healthy donors. 60 Vbeta and 13 Jbeta primers were used in PCR. Measured with immunoSEQ multiplex PCR; TCRdb has only the in-frame clones, and not every one. The repertoire has 190,000 or so clones, about four fifths of them found once; the top ten carry over 1.5%. Sequencing was done on a sample of PBMCs. The receptors shown here come from a man in his forties or fifties in good health and CMV-seronegative.

V is TRBV4-3 and J is TRBJ2-2, with 8 bases aligning to TRBD2. The germline CDR1 and CDR2 sequences are LGHNA and YSLEER. The CDR3 loop spans 17 amino acids. V lost 1 base and J lost 6; bases outside the gene matches: 10. The CDR3 reads CASSQVVGVAGPGELFF. The CDR3 region has the DNA TGCGCCAGCAGCCAAGTTGTAGGGGTAGCGGGACCCGGGGAGCTGTTTTTT.

This clone was counted between two and nine times. The rearrangement uses TRBV4-3 and TRBJ1-1, with 8 bases identical to TRBD1. The CDR3 runs 14 residues. Germline V gene sequence: CDR1 LGHNA, CDR2 YSLEER. Losses at the gene ends were 0 bases for V and 13 bases for J; bases not matched to a gene: 10. The CDR3, as DNA: TGCGCCAGCAGCCAAGATGGAAGAGGACAGGGTGTTTTCTTT. This codes for CASSQDGRGQGVFF.

This sequence joins TRBV9 and TRBJ2-1, with 16 bases lining up with TRBD2. Trimming removed 3 bases from V and 8 bases from J; junction bases left unmatched: 8. Germline values: CDR1 SGDLS, CDR2 YYNGEE. This CDR3 is built from 17 residues. The CDR3 is CASSAVQGTSGRDEQFF. The CDR3 region has the DNA TGTGCCAGCAGCGCCGTACAGGGGACTAGCGGGAGGGATGAGCAGTTCTTC.

This sequence joins TRBV7-2 and TRBJ1-1; D remains ambiguous. The CDR3 runs to 15 residues. Germline values: CDR1 SGHTA, CDR2 FQGNSA. Trimming took 5 bases from V and 5 from J, leaving 18 bases between them. CDR3 in DNA: TGTGCCAGCAGCACCAGCCGCGGGCCGTGGACTGAAGCTTTCTTT. This translates into CASSTSRGPWTEAFF.

V and J are TRBV2 and TRBJ2-3, with 8 bases fitting TRBD2. The CDR3 extends over 13 amino acids. V trimming: 6 bases; J trimming: 4 bases; junction bases outside the gene matches: 3. Germline loops: CDR1 SNHLY, CDR2 FYNNEI. This CDR3 reads CASSGGASDTQYF. The CDR3 DNA reads as TGTGCCAGCAGCGGGGGGGCTTCAGATACGCAGTATTTT.

A few counts support this clone. The chain carries TRBV5-1 and TRBJ1-4; no clear D gene. Trimming removed 4 bases at V and 1 base at J, with 8 bases between. Germline CDR1 SGHRS, CDR2 YFSETQ. This CDR3 has 14 residues. The CDR3 here is CASSHRGTNEKLFF. The CDR3 nucleotides are TGCGCCAGCAGCCATCGGGGAACTAATGAAAAACTGTTTTTT.

The chain joins TRBV7-3 to TRBJ2-3; maybe TRBD2 (5 bases). The V end lost 6 bases, the J end lost 8 bases, and 15 bases lay between the germline ends. CDR1 and CDR2 from the germline V gene are SGHTA and FQGTGA. The CDR3 length is 13 residues. CDR3 DNA sequence: TGTGCCAGCAGTAATCATGCGGGCAGTACGCAGTATTTT. Its translation: CASSNHAGSTQYF.

The chain links TRBV6-5 to TRBJ2-7; D perhaps matches TRBD2 (5 bases). Trimming left V 0 bases short and J 3 bases short, with 9 bases between. The CDR3 totals 14 residues. Per germline, CDR1 MNHEY and CDR2 SVGAGI. The CDR3 loop reads CASSYSRANYEQYF. The CDR3 region has the DNA TGTGCCAGCAGTTACTCGCGGGCCAACTACGAGCAGTACTTC.

This clone has only one observation. The chain has TRBV18 and TRBJ2-1; 7 bases are a match to TRBD1. CDR3 size: 15 residues. Trimming cost V 3 bases and J 1 base; bases outside gene matches: 3. Germline CDR1 and CDR2: KGHSH and LQKENI. The CDR3 sequence: CASSPRTGSYNEQFF. The DNA of the CDR3 is TGTGCCAGCTCACCCCGGACAGGATCCTACAATGAGCAGTTCTTC.

V is TRBV5-1 and J is TRBJ2-2; TRBD1 aligns across 8 bases. Germline-derived CDR1 and CDR2 are SGHRS and YFSETQ. This CDR3 is built from 16 residues. The V segment lost 0 bases and the J segment 7 bases; nucleotides outside the gene matches: 8. The DNA of the CDR3 is TGCGCCAGCAGCTTGGAAGGACAGGGTCTCTTCGGGGAGCTGTTTTTT. Residues: CASSLEGQGLFGELFF. The full variable domain, in which reference TRBV5-1 and TRBJ2-2 provide the parts outside the CDR3, is KAGVTQTPRYLIKTRGQQVTLSCSPISGHRSVSWYQQTPGQGLQFLFEYFSETQRNKGNFPGRFSGRQFSNSRSEMNVSTLELGDSALYLCASSLEGQGLFGELFFGEGSRLTVL.

The chain recombines TRBV28 with TRBJ1-2; D unclear. The CDR3 consists of 11 residues. Trimming shortened V by 5 bases and J by 11 bases, and 12 bases separated the two germline ends. Germline V gene lookup returns CDR1 MDHEN and CDR2 SYDVKM. The CDR3: CASSPRTGYTF. CDR3 bases: TGTGCCAGCAGTCCACGGACTGGTTACACCTTC.

This chain uses TRBV12-1 with TRBJ2-7; TRBD2 reflects the table's D call only, with no check against the DNA. TRBV12-1 is marked as a pseudogene. The CDR3 contains 19 residues. The CDR3 protein is CASSRGGGRRFPHSYEQYF. The CDR3 nucleotides read TGTGCCAGCAGCCGTGGCGGGGGGCGTAGATTCCCCCACTCCTACGAGCAGTACTTC.

The chain carries TRBV6-5 and TRBJ2-1; 12 bases fit TRBD2. V lost 5 bases to trimming and J lost 10 bases; unmatched junction nucleotides: 9. Germline CDR1 and CDR2: MNHEY and SVGAGI. The CDR3 is 15 residues long. CDR3 sequence (DNA): TGTGCCAGCAGTATGCCGGGACTAGCGGGTGGGGAGCAGTTCTTC. Encoded protein: CASSMPGLAGGEQFF.

Details on this clone: Germline is not matched at one junction end, which may reflect a read error. The chain combines TRBV7-7 with TRBJ1-3, with a tentative D call TRBD1 (5 bases). Germline-derived CDR1 and CDR2 are SSHAT and FNYEAQ (reference sequence). The CDR3 consists of 17 residues. The CDR3 protein is CASSLVARVISGNTIYF. CDR3 sequence (DNA): TGTGCTAGCAGCTTAGTCGCCAGGGTGATCTCTGGAAACACCATATATTTT.

The chain recombines TRBV19 with TRBJ2-1, with D possibly matching TRBD2 (5 bases). The CDR3 runs to 13 residues. CDR1 is LNHDA and CDR2 is SQIVND in the germline V gene (reference sequence). V lost 3 bases, J lost 7 bases, and 10 bases lay in between. This chain's CDR3 is CASSIGEPNEQFF. As DNA, the CDR3 is TGTGCCAGTAGTATTGGGGAGCCTAATGAGCAGTTCTTC.

This sequence joins TRBV27 and TRBJ1-4, with 8 bases matching TRBD1. V was pared by 4 bases and J by 8 bases, with 12 bases of the junction left unmatched. This CDR3 region has 16 residues. Germline values: CDR1 MNHEY, CDR2 SMNVEV (reference sequence). As DNA, the CDR3 is TGTGCCAGCAGTTCAAGACAGGGGAACAGAAAGGAAAAACTGTTTTTT. Amino acids: CASSSRQGNRKEKLFF.

The chain carries TRBV18 and TRBJ1-1; possible D gene TRBD1, 5 bases. CDR1 is KGHSH and CDR2 is LQKENI in the germline V gene. V lost 2 bases and J 1 base, leaving 8 bases between the germline ends. This CDR3 has 14 residues. The CDR3 nucleotides read TGTGCCAGCTCACCAGCACAGGCGAACACTGAAGCTTTCTTT. It codes for CASSPAQANTEAFF.

The CDR3: CASTYAQGTGEKLFF. Here the CDR3 DNA reads TGTGCCAGCACCTACGCACAGGGGACGGGGGAAAAACTGTTTTTT. The chain recombines TRBV2 with TRBJ1-4; 7 bases match TRBD1. Germline CDR1 is SNHLY and CDR2 is FYNNEI. V lost 7 bases and J lost 8; bases outside the gene matches: 13. This CDR3 has 15 residues.

This chain links TRBV7-9 with TRBJ1-1; D gene uncertain. The germline V gene encodes CDR1 SEHNR and CDR2 FQNEAQ (reference sequence). This CDR3 is built from 15 residues. Between the trimmed V and J ends, which lost 7 bases and 1 base, there was a span of 16 bases. The CDR3 loop is CASILIAAKNTEAFF. The CDR3 nucleotides read TGTGCCAGCATCCTAATAGCGGCGAAGAACACTGAAGCTTTCTTT.

The J gene is TRBJ2-6, the V gene TRBV11-3, with no clear D. The CDR3 spans 16 residues. Germline CDR1 SGHNT, CDR2 YENEEA. Trimming took 0 bases from V and 4 from J, leaving 10 bases between them. The chain's CDR3 is CASSLDSGAGANVLTF. The CDR3 DNA follows: TGTGCCAGCAGCTTAGATTCCGGAGCCGGGGCCAACGTCCTGACTTTC.

The chain combines TRBV5-4 with TRBJ1-4; the match to TRBD1 covers 8 bases. The V gene end was trimmed by 2 bases and the J gene end by 5 bases; junction bases not matched to a gene: 2. The CDR3 contains 14 residues. Germline V gene sequence: CDR1 SGHNT, CDR2 YYREEE (reference sequence). This CDR3 is CASSFRQGNEKLFF. As DNA, the CDR3 is TGTGCCAGCAGCTTCCGACAGGGGAATGAAAAACTGTTTTTT.

The J gene is TRBJ2-7, the V gene TRBV6-5; maybe TRBD1 (6 bases). The germline gives CDR1 MNHEY, CDR2 SVGAGI. CDR3 length: 11 residues. V gave up 5 bases and J gave up 9 bases, with 11 bases separating them. CDR3 coding DNA: TGTGCCAGCAGTCCAGGGGTCGGGCAGTACTTC. Translation: CASSPGVGQYF.

The chain links TRBV9 to TRBJ1-4; D is undetermined. The ends were cut back, 0 bases at V and 1 base at J, with 7 bases in the middle. In germline, CDR1 is SGDLS, CDR2 YYNGEE. The CDR3 has 15 residues. The DNA for the CDR3 is TGTGCCAGCAGCGTAGGGTCGGTAACTAATGAAAAACTGTTTTTT. Translated, it gives CASSVGSVTNEKLFF. The full variable domain, with the rest looked up from reference TRBV9 and TRBJ1-4, is DSGVTQTPKHLITATGQRVTLRCSPRSGDLSVYWYQQSLDQGLQFLIQYYNGEERAKGNILERFSAQQFPDLHSELNLSSLELGDSALYFCASSVGSVTNEKLFFGSGTQLSVL.

The rearrangement joins TRBV7-6 to TRBJ2-5; D possibly corresponds to TRBD1 (7 bases). The CDR3 totals 14 residues. Trimming took 5 bases from V and 1 from J, leaving 11 bases between them. The germline V gene has CDR1 SGHVS and CDR2 FNYEAQ. The CDR3 region has the DNA TGTGCCAGCAGCGCGGGACAGCTCCAAGAGACCCAGTACTTC. Amino acid sequence: CASSAGQLQETQYF.

The rearrangement joins TRBV6-6 to TRBJ2-3, with D possibly matching TRBD1 (5 bases). Trimming pared 5 bases from V and 2 bases from J, leaving 17 bases between. This CDR3 contains 16 residues. Germline assignment: CDR1 MNHNY and CDR2 SVGAGI (reference sequence). This CDR3 is CASSTGLRATTDTQYF. DNA of the CDR3: TGTGCCAGCAGTACTGGGCTCAGGGCGACCACAGATACGCAGTATTTT.